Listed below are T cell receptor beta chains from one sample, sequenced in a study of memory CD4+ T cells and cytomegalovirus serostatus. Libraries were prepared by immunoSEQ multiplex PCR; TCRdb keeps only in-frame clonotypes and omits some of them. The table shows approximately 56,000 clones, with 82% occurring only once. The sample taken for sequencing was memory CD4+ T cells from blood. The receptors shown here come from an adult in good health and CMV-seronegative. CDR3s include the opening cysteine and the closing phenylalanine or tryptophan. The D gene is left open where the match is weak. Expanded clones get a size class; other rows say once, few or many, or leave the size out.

cdr3_nt: TGTGCCAGCCGTCAGGACATTCTTAATGAAAAACTGTTTTTT; cdr3_aa: CASRQDILNEKLFF; v_call: TRBV2; j_call: TRBJ1-4; clone_size: once; d_call: NA
cdr3_nt: TGTGCTAGCAGCTTAGAGACAGCGAGCTCCTACGAGCAGTACTTC; cdr3_aa: CASSLETASSYEQYF; v_call: TRBV7-7; j_call: TRBJ2-7; clone_size: NA; d_call: NA
cdr3_nt: TGTGCCAGCAGTGGGCCCTATCAGCCCCAGCATTTT; cdr3_aa: CASSGPYQPQHF; v_call: TRBV2; j_call: TRBJ1-5; clone_size: NA; d_call: NA
cdr3_nt: TGTGCCAGCAGCCCAAGGGACAGGTCTTCCTACGAGCAGTACTTC; cdr3_aa: CASSPRDRSSYEQYF; v_call: TRBV7-8; j_call: TRBJ2-7; clone_size: NA; d_call: TRBD1
cdr3_nt: TGTGCCTGGGCAACAGGGCCTAATGAAAAACTGTTTTTT; cdr3_aa: CAWATGPNEKLFF; v_call: TRBV30; j_call: TRBJ1-4; clone_size: NA; d_call: NA
cdr3_nt: TGTGCCAGCAGTTACAAGGGTTCTGGGGCCAACGTCCTGACTTTC; cdr3_aa: CASSYKGSGANVLTF; v_call: TRBV6-5; j_call: TRBJ2-6; clone_size: NA; d_call: NA
cdr3_nt: TGTGCCAGCAGCTTAATCGGGCTAGCGGGGGTGTCAGATACGCAGTATTTT; cdr3_aa: CASSLIGLAGVSDTQYF; v_call: TRBV7-3; j_call: TRBJ2-3; clone_size: NA; d_call: TRBD2
cdr3_nt: TGTGCCAGCTCAGGGGGATCCTATAGCAATCAGCCCCAGCATTTT; cdr3_aa: CASSGGSYSNQPQHF; v_call: TRBV18; j_call: TRBJ1-5; clone_size: NA; d_call: NA
cdr3_nt: TGTGCCAGTGCCGTAGGGGCAGTAGATGGCTACACCTTC; cdr3_aa: CASAVGAVDGYTF; v_call: TRBV6-1; j_call: TRBJ1-2; clone_size: NA; d_call: NA
cdr3_nt: TGTGCCAGCAATAACCGGGGGACAGGGAACTATGGCTACACCTTC; cdr3_aa: CASNNRGTGNYGYTF; v_call: TRBV28; j_call: TRBJ1-2; clone_size: NA; d_call: TRBD1
cdr3_nt: TGTGCCAGCAGCCAAGAGGGAAAAGGGAGAACACCCCTCCACTTT; cdr3_aa: CASSQEGKGRTPLHF; v_call: TRBV4-2; j_call: TRBJ1-6; clone_size: once; d_call: NA
cdr3_nt: TGTGCCATCAGGATGAACACTGAAGCTTTCTTT; cdr3_aa: CAIRMNTEAFF; v_call: TRBV10-3; j_call: TRBJ1-1; clone_size: NA; d_call: NA
cdr3_nt: TGTGCTAGCAGCTTAGGCGGGGGGGCCGGGGAGACCCAGTACTTC; cdr3_aa: CASSLGGGAGETQYF; v_call: TRBV7-7; j_call: TRBJ2-5; clone_size: NA; d_call: TRBD2
cdr3_nt: TGTGCCAGCAACCCCGGGACCACCTACGAGCAGTACTTC; cdr3_aa: CASNPGTTYEQYF; v_call: TRBV28; j_call: TRBJ2-7; clone_size: NA; d_call: NA
cdr3_nt: TGTGCCAGCAGCCCCCTCTCGGGGAAGAAAAACTCTGGGGCCAACGTCCTGACTTTC; cdr3_aa: CASSPLSGKKNSGANVLTF; v_call: TRBV7-9; j_call: TRBJ2-6; clone_size: NA; d_call: NA
cdr3_nt: TGTGCCAGCACCTCTGCCGCGGGGGTCGACATTCAGTACTTC; cdr3_aa: CASTSAAGVDIQYF; v_call: TRBV7-2; j_call: TRBJ2-4; clone_size: few; d_call: TRBD2
cdr3_nt: TGTGCCAGCAGCGCCGGACAGCCGAAAGAGACCCAGTACTTC; cdr3_aa: CASSAGQPKETQYF; v_call: TRBV9; j_call: TRBJ2-5; clone_size: NA; d_call: NA
cdr3_nt: TGTGCCAGCAGCCCGGGCAGGGGGGATGGCTACACCTTC; cdr3_aa: CASSPGRGDGYTF; v_call: TRBV7-2; j_call: TRBJ1-2; clone_size: NA; d_call: TRBD1
cdr3_nt: TGCAGCGTTGAAGACCGGACAGGGTTGACTGAAGCTTTCTTT; cdr3_aa: CSVEDRTGLTEAFF; v_call: TRBV29-1; j_call: TRBJ1-1; clone_size: NA; d_call: TRBD1
cdr3_nt: TGTGCCAGCAGATTCACCGGGACAGGGCTTATTGAGCAGTACTTC; cdr3_aa: CASRFTGTGLIEQYF; v_call: TRBV6-1; j_call: TRBJ2-7; clone_size: NA; d_call: TRBD1
cdr3_nt: TGCAGCGCCCGTGTGCCCCTCTCTAGGAACACTGAAGCTTTCTTT; cdr3_aa: CSARVPLSRNTEAFF; v_call: TRBV29-1; j_call: TRBJ1-1; clone_size: NA; d_call: NA
cdr3_nt: TGTGCCAGCAGTCCTCTGTGGGGGGAAAACGGCTACACCTTC; cdr3_aa: CASSPLWGENGYTF; v_call: TRBV27; j_call: TRBJ1-2; clone_size: NA; d_call: NA
cdr3_nt: TGTGCCAGCAGCTTAGATGCGTCGGGGCGCCGGGATGGCTACACCTTC; cdr3_aa: CASSLDASGRRDGYTF; v_call: TRBV7-9; j_call: TRBJ1-2; clone_size: NA; d_call: NA
cdr3_nt: TGTGCCAGCAGCCACTATGGGGGCGGGGGGGCCGATGGGGCCAACGTCCTGACTTTC; cdr3_aa: CASSHYGGGGADGANVLTF; v_call: TRBV11-2; j_call: TRBJ2-6; clone_size: NA; d_call: TRBD2
cdr3_nt: TGCGCCAGCAGCTTGGGTGGAGGGGGTCTCGCTAATGAAAAACTGTTTTTT; cdr3_aa: CASSLGGGGLANEKLFF; v_call: TRBV5-1; j_call: TRBJ1-4; clone_size: once; d_call: NA
cdr3_nt: TGTGCCAGCAGCGTAGACGAGGGCAGGGTATTCTTTAGGGGCTACAATGAGCAGTTCTTC; cdr3_aa: CASSVDEGRVFFRGYNEQFF; v_call: TRBV9; j_call: TRBJ2-1; clone_size: NA; d_call: NA
cdr3_nt: TGTGCCAGCAGCTTCGGACAGGGCAAGACCCAGTACTTC; cdr3_aa: CASSFGQGKTQYF; v_call: TRBV7-2; j_call: TRBJ2-5; clone_size: NA; d_call: TRBD1
cdr3_nt: TGTGCCAGCAGCTTAGACAGGGTAGCCAAAAACATTCAGTACTTC; cdr3_aa: CASSLDRVAKNIQYF; v_call: TRBV7-2; j_call: TRBJ2-4; clone_size: NA; d_call: NA
cdr3_nt: TGTGCCATCAGTGAGTCTGCTTTTGGGGGCACTGAAGCTTTCTTT; cdr3_aa: CAISESAFGGTEAFF; v_call: TRBV10-3; j_call: TRBJ1-1; clone_size: NA; d_call: NA
cdr3_nt: TGCGCCAGCAGTCACGGGACTAGCGGGGGCGAGACCCAGTACTTC; cdr3_aa: CASSHGTSGGETQYF; v_call: TRBV10-2; j_call: TRBJ2-5; clone_size: NA; d_call: TRBD2
cdr3_nt: TGTGCCAGTAGTATCGGGGGGGAGACCCAGTACTTC; cdr3_aa: CASSIGGETQYF; v_call: TRBV19; j_call: TRBJ2-5; clone_size: NA; d_call: TRBD2